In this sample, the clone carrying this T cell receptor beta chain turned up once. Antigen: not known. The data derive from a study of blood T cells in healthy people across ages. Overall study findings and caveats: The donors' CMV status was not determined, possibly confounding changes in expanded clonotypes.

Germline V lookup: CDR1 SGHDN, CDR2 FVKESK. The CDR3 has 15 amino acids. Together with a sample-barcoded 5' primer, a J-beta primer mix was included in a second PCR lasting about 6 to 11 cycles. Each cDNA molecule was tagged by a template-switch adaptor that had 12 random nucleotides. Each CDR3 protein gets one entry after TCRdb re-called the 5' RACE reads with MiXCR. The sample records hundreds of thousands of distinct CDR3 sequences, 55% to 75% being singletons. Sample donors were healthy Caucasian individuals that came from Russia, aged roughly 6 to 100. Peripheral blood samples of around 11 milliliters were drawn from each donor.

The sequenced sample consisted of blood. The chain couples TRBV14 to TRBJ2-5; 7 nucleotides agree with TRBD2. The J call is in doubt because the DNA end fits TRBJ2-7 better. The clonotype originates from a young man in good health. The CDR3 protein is CASSQDWRERDEQYF. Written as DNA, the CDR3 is TGTGCCAGCAGCCAAGACTGGCGGGAGAGGGACGAGCAGTACTTC.